Sequencing of this TCR beta chain was carried out in a study of OX40 agonist ivuxolimab in advanced cancers. At the level of the study: The patients got ivuxolimab, which is an agonistic anti-OX40 (CD134) antibody. A history of anti-PD-1, anti-PD-L1 or anti-CTLA-4 therapy was acceptable, and approximately 40% had some. Notes on the study in general: More expanded clones were found, on average, in CD8+ than in CD4+ T cells. Nonresponders, in some cases, also had low normalized T-cell clonal expansion.

On this clone: Antigen specificity is unknown.

The table came from immunoSEQ multiplex PCR; TCRdb's copy has only in-frame clones and leaves some out. The sample carries approximately 52,000 clones, around 84% recorded once. The CDR3 sequence is 16 residues long. The V segment lost 0 bases and the J segment 3 bases; nucleotides outside the gene matches: 5. CDR1 is LGHNT and CDR2 is FRNRAP in the germline V gene. This sequence originates from an adult with an advanced solid tumor such as melanoma, head and neck, liver or kidney cancer. The sequences come from CD4+ or CD8+ T cells sorted from blood, collected in a trial of the OX40 agonist ivuxolimab. The genes are TRBV12-5 and TRBJ2-5, with TRBD2 identical over 9 bases. This CDR3 is CASGLVISGGKETQYF. In DNA form, the CDR3 reads TGTGCTAGTGGTTTGGTTATTAGCGGGGGAAAAGAGACCCAGTACTTC.